The entry below describes one T cell receptor beta chain. Its antigen is still unknown. Produced via immunoSEQ multiplex PCR; TCRdb's table is partial and in-frame only. The sample lists some 91,000 clones, around 94% occurring once. This entry is derived from a study of T cell responses to AZD1222 COVID-19 vaccine. Overall study findings and caveats: Spike regions recognized by vaccine-associated CD4 TCRs spanned the protein, led by 160-218 and 743-854.

V shed 4 bases and J 0 bases; nucleotides not matched to a gene: 3. The CDR3 is 15 residues long. Germline V lookup: CDR1 SNHLY, CDR2 FYNNEI. The chain couples TRBV2 to TRBJ2-7, with 10 nucleotides matching TRBD2. The origin of this receptor is an adult in good health. Sample: peripheral blood, taken on day 0 of AZD1222 vaccination. Written as DNA, the CDR3 is TGTGCCAGCAGTGGGACTAGCGGAGACTCCTACGAGCAGTACTTC. It yields the protein CASSGTSGDSYEQYF. The whole variable domain, remainder taken from reference TRBV2 and TRBJ2-7, is EPEVTQTPSHQVTQMGQEVILRCVPISNHLYFYWYRQILGQKVEFLVSFYNNEISEKSEIFDDQFSVERPDGSNFTLKIRSTKLEDSAMYFCASSGTSGDSYEQYFGPGTRLTVT.